A single sample gave rise to the 8 T cell receptor beta chains below, sequenced in a study of regulatory T cells in long-lasting Graves disease. Through Arm-PCR of CDR3 regions and iRepertoire HTBI primers, TCR beta libraries were built. TCRdb re-called the multiplex PCR reads through MiXCR, storing one row per CDR3 protein. The repertoire holds about 610,000 distinct CDR3 sequences, with 15% to 20% as singletons. Time point noted: newly diagnosed GD, antithyroid drugs for less than 3 months. TCR sequences were obtained from RNA taken from PBMCs. Separately, the same data were catalogued under a study of T cells in Graves' hyperthyroidism and ophthalmopathy.

Sequenced here: peripheral blood mononuclear cells (PBMCs), sampled at new diagnosis, from a patient treated with antithyroid drugs. These receptor sequences come from a man younger than 35 with Graves disease.

The J gene is TRBJ2-1, the V gene TRBV12-5; D may be TRBD2 (6 bases). Germline V CDR1 and CDR2: LGHNT, FRNRAP. The CDR3 covers 14 residues. V gave up 1 base and J gave up 6 bases, with 10 bases separating them. The CDR3 nucleotides read TGTGCTAGTGGTTTGGGACTAGGTATCAATGAGCAGTTCTTC. Translating it yields CASGLGLGINEQFF.

This clonotype was seen only a few times. The chain recombines TRBV9 with TRBJ1-1; unclear D gene. Germline assignment: CDR1 SGDLS and CDR2 YYNGEE. This CDR3 has 14 amino acids. Trimming removed 0 bases from V and 3 bases from J, with 9 bases in between. The DNA of the CDR3 is TGTGCCAGCAGCGTAGTTACAACCGACACTGAAGCTTTCTTT. This codes for CASSVVTTDTEAFF.

This clonotype was picked up many times. The V call is TRBV28, the J call TRBJ2-7; D possibly matches TRBD1 or TRBD2 (5 bases each). The germline gives CDR1 MDHEN, CDR2 SYDVKM. The V gene lost 6 bases and the J gene lost 1 base, with 16 bases spanning the gap. CDR3 size: 15 residues. CDR3 nucleotide sequence: TGTGCCAGCAGCCCCCCGAGGGGTGTGTCCTACGAGCAGTACTTC. It specifies CASSPPRGVSYEQYF. Drawing the rest from reference TRBV28 and TRBJ2-7, the complete variable domain is DVKVTQSSRYLVKRTGEKVFLECVQDMDHENMFWYRQDPGLGLRLIYFSYDVKMKEKGDIPEGYSVSREKKERFSLILESASTNQTSMYLCASSPPRGVSYEQYFGPGTRLTVT.

This clonotype was counted many times. The chain links TRBV6-1 to TRBJ2-1; D unclear. From germline, CDR1 is MNHNS and CDR2 SASEGT. V gave up 3 bases and J gave up 9 bases, with 3 bases separating them. This CDR3 is 10 amino acids long. The CDR3 coding sequence is TGTGCCAGCAGTGATACTGAGCAGTTCTTC. This sequence encodes CASSDTEQFF.

This clonotype was observed many times. Its ends do not fully match the called genes, so a read error is possible. The chain uses TRBV29-1 and TRBJ1-1; a possible D gene is TRBD1 (5 bases). Germline assignment: CDR1 SQVTM and CDR2 ANQGSEA. CDR3 length: 13 amino acids. CDR3 residues: CSVEGQMNTEAFF. The CDR3 nucleotides are TGCAGCGTGGAAGGACAAATGAACACTGAAGCTTTCTTT.

This clonotype was detected only once. The rearrangement joins TRBV20-1 to TRBJ2-1; 7 nucleotides agree with TRBD1. The CDR3 contains 16 residues. CDR1 and CDR2 (germline): DFQATT, SNEGSKA (reference sequence). V shed 1 base, J shed 0 bases, and the junction held 6 bases outside the gene matches. CDR3 bases: TGCAGTGCTAGAGGACAGGGCAGGAGCTCCTACAATGAGCAGTTCTTC. Residues: CSARGQGRSSYNEQFF.

The rearrangement links TRBV11-2 to TRBJ2-2; the match to TRBD1 covers 9 bases. Per germline, CDR1 SGHAT and CDR2 FQNNGV. This CDR3 is built from 19 residues. Trimming cost V 5 bases and J 6 bases; bases outside gene matches: 19. CDR3 in amino acids: CASSVGRWVGTGMAGELFF. CDR3 DNA sequence: TGTGCCAGCAGCGTCGGTCGTTGGGTCGGGACAGGGATGGCCGGGGAGCTGTTTTTT.

This clonotype has a count of ten or more. The gene calls are TRBV4-1 and TRBJ2-7, with TRBD2 identical over 8 bases. Germline V gene sequence: CDR1 MGHRA, CDR2 YSYEKL. The V segment lost 3 bases and the J segment 0 bases; nucleotides outside the gene matches: 7. The CDR3 runs to 16 residues. The DNA for the CDR3 is TGCGCCAGCAGCCAGGTTGACAGCGGGGGCTCCTACGAGCAGTACTTC. It translates to CASSQVDSGGSYEQYF.